This TCR beta chain was sequenced in a study of blood T cell repertoires in COVID-19. Study context: Sites in the United States, Italy and Spain provided acute and convalescent COVID-19 samples. PBMCs, B-cell-depleted T cells, or T cells were the source of the cDNA or gDNA that made up the material.

Per the authors' pipeline: Reference gene primer amplification gave nucleated cell count estimates. Using immunoSEQ multiplex PCR, the repertoire was profiled, and TCRdb retains in-frame clones only, with some absent. V, J and clone size are taken as reported in that table, and D and trimming were inferred from the DNA itself. The data hold under 300,000 clones, with approximately 83% observed a single time. The CDR3 consists of 15 residues. Germline V gene sequence: CDR1 SGHRS, CDR2 YFSETQ. The trim removed 4 bases at V and 6 bases at J, leaving 7 bases unmatched. The TCR sequence derives from a woman older than 75 with acute or convalescent COVID-19. Material for sequencing was peripheral blood. This chain joins TRBV5-1 and TRBJ2-2, with 9 bases fitting TRBD2. DNA for the CDR3: TGCGCCAGCAGCCCAACCGGGACTAGCCCCGGGGAGCTGTTTTTT. It specifies CASSPTGTSPGELFF.